This entry features one T cell receptor (beta chain) sequence. As processed by the authors: It was from reference gene primer amplification that nucleated cell counts were estimated. Produced via immunoSEQ multiplex PCR; TCRdb's table is partial and in-frame only. V, J and clone size derive from that table, while D and trimming were established from the DNA sequence. The data hold 200,000 to 250,000 clones, with 85% to 90% observed a single time. Ages ranged from about 18 to 89 years, with residence in more than 20 US areas. Cohorts were assigned according to the clinical history that participants reported. This record belongs to a study of blood T cell repertoires in COVID-19. The overall study: PBMCs, B-cell-depleted T cells, or T cells provided the cDNA or gDNA that made up the material.

The CDR3 extends over 15 amino acids. V was clipped by 10 bases and J by 3 bases; unmatched bases: 12. CDR1 ENHRY and CDR2 SYGVKD come from the germline V gene. This chain links TRBV10-3 with TRBJ2-5, with TRBD1 matching 9 bases. Sequenced sample: PBMCs or T cells enriched from blood (not recorded which). The TCR originated in a woman aged 18-29 years in a cohort exposed to, infected with or recovered from COVID-19 (not recorded which). The CDR3 reads CATMTTGGGEETQYF. DNA for the CDR3: TGTGCCACCATGACTACAGGGGGCGGCGAAGAGACCCAGTACTTC.